The T cell receptor beta chain under discussion was sequenced for a study of blood T cell repertoires in COVID-19. Study context: Acute and convalescent COVID-19 specimens originated in the United States, Italy and Spain. The analysed material was cDNA or gDNA that came from T cells, B-cell-depleted T cells, or PBMCs.

The CDR3 spans 17 residues. V trimming: 4 bases; J trimming: 3 bases; junction bases outside the gene matches: 10. Germline-derived CDR1 and CDR2 are SEHNR and FQNEAQ (reference sequence). In the authors' workflow: Quantification of nucleated cells was approximated via reference gene primer amplification. Here immunoSEQ multiplex PCR was the method, and the copy in TCRdb shows in-frame clones only, minus some. The DNA gave D and trimming, while V, J and clone size come from that table. Found here are around 130,000 clones, over 65% of them singletons; the top ten hold 3.9%. This chain links TRBV7-9 with TRBJ1-2, with 11 nucleotides matching TRBD1. Sequencing input: peripheral blood. The sequence was obtained from a man aged 55 to 70 with acute or convalescent COVID-19. CDR3 DNA sequence: TGTGCCAGCAGCTCCGGACAGGGGGCGGTTGTTGACTATGGCTACACCTTC. This sequence encodes CASSSGQGAVVDYGYTF. Filled out from reference TRBV7-9 and TRBJ1-2, the complete variable domain reads DTGVSQNPRHKITKRGQNVTFRCDPISEHNRLYWYRQTLGQGPEFLTYFQNEAQLEKSRLLSDRFSAERPKGSFSTLEIQRTEQGDSAMYLCASSSGQGAVVDYGYTFGSGTRLTVV.